This TCR beta chain originates from a study of beta chain features in type 1 diabetes. Since all of the isolated RNA was reverse transcribed, expressed TCRB transcripts were what got sequenced. The data were produced by immunoSEQ multiplex PCR, yet TCRdb's version contains in-frame clones alone and is incomplete. The sample lists a few hundred thousand clones; more than 11% were seen once. Germline CDR1 and CDR2: MGHRA and YSYEKL. The CDR3 sequence is 18 residues long. Trimming removed 1 base from V and 8 bases from J; junction bases left unmatched: 15. This clone was seen a few times. The antigen remains undetermined. Whole-study findings and limits: In all four CD4+ subsets, TCRB CDR3 length was significantly, moderately reduced in type 1 diabetes.

The chain carries TRBV4-1 and TRBJ1-4, with 8 bases fitting TRBD1. What was sequenced was naive CD4+ T cells from blood. The TCR was taken from a man aged 25 to 45 with type 1 diabetes. The CDR3 DNA reads TGCGCCAGCAGCCAAGGACTGCAAGGACAGGGAGTATTCGAAAAACTGTTTTTT. The encoded protein is CASSQGLQGQGVFEKLFF.